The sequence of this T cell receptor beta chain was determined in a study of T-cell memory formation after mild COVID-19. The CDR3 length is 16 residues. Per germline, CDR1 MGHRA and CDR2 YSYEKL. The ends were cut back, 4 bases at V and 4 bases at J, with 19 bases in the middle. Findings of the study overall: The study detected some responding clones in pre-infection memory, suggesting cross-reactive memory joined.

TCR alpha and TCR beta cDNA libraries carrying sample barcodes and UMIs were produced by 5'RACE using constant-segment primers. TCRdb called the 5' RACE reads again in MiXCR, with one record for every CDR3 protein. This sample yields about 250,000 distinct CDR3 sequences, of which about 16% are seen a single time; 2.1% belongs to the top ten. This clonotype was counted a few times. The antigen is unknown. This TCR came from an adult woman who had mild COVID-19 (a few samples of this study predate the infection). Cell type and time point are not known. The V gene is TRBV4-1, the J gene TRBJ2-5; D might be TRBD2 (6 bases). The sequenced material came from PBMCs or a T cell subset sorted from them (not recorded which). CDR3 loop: CASSPIRGKGGETQYF. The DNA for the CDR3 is TGCGCCAGCAGCCCCATTCGAGGCAAGGGAGGAGAGACCCAGTACTTC.